The 14 T cell receptor beta chains listed next were all sequenced from one sample in a study of cytomegalovirus exposure and HLA in healthy donors. TCRdb's table, derived via immunoSEQ multiplex PCR, lists solely in-frame clones and lacks some. This repertoire shows about 330,000 clones, roughly 87% found once; its top ten account for approximately 1.1%. The sample consisted of PBMCs. Receptors were obtained from a woman in her 30s in good health and CMV-seropositive.

The chain is built from TRBV6-1 and TRBJ1-5; D is undetermined. The CDR3 totals 12 residues. Germline V gives CDR1 MNHNS, CDR2 SASEGT. Trimming pared 8 bases from V and 6 bases from J, leaving 11 bases between. For the CDR3, the DNA is TGTGCCAGCGACCTCGACGGTCAGCCCCAGCATTTT. This encodes CASDLDGQPQHF.

V is TRBV28 and J is TRBJ2-7; no definite D call. The CDR3 extends over 11 amino acids. V gave up 8 bases and J gave up 3 bases, with 8 bases separating them. Germline V lookup: CDR1 MDHEN, CDR2 SYDVKM. The CDR3 region is CASSGLYEQYF. CDR3 nucleotide sequence: TGTGCCAGCTCGGGCCTCTACGAGCAGTACTTC.

CDR3 bases: TGTGCCAGTAGTACAGGGATTAATTCACCCCTCCACTTT. Translation gives CASSTGINSPLHF. The V call is TRBV19, the J call TRBJ1-6; perhaps TRBD1 as D (5 bases). CDR3 length: 13 residues. Trimming left V 4 bases short and J 6 bases short, with 7 bases between. Germline CDR1 and CDR2: LNHDA and SQIVND (reference sequence).

The chain employs TRBV4-3 and TRBJ2-1; D remains ambiguous. The CDR3 covers 15 residues. V was cut by 1 base and J by 0 bases, with 7 bases left in between. CDR1 and CDR2 (germline): LGHNA, YSLEER. The CDR3: CASSQVPSSYNEQFF. In nucleotides, the CDR3 is TGCGCCAGCAGCCAAGTACCAAGCTCCTACAATGAGCAGTTCTTC.

The J gene is TRBJ2-7, the V gene TRBV6-5; 10 nucleotides align to TRBD2. The trim removed 7 bases at V and 4 bases at J, leaving 7 bases unmatched. This CDR3 spans 14 amino acids. Germline V CDR1 and CDR2: MNHEY, SVGAGI. Written as DNA, the CDR3 is TGTGCCAGCAAAAGGACTAGCGGAACGTACGAGCAGTACTTC. This encodes CASKRTSGTYEQYF.

This clone was observed a few times. The chain combines TRBV11-2 with TRBJ2-7; D assignment may be TRBD1 or TRBD2 (7 bases each). Germline CDR1 reads SGHAT; CDR2 reads FQNNGV. The CDR3 extends over 16 amino acids. Trimming removed 4 bases at V and 3 bases at J, with 19 bases between. CDR3 DNA sequence: TGTGCCAGCAGCTCGTACAGGGGTGGACTAGACTACGAGCAGTACTTC. As protein: CASSSYRGGLDYEQYF.

The chain carries TRBV6-1 and TRBJ2-7; D possibly corresponds to TRBD1 (6 bases). The CDR3 contains 14 residues. Germline assignment: CDR1 MNHNS and CDR2 SASEGT. Trimming shortened V by 7 bases and J by 3 bases, and 16 bases separated the two germline ends. In DNA form, the CDR3 reads TGTGCCAGCAAAGTGGGGACAAACTACTACGAGCAGTACTTC. Translated: CASKVGTNYYEQYF.

V and J are TRBV4-2 and TRBJ2-7; D call uncertain. The V gene's germline CDR1 is LGHNA and CDR2 YNFKEQ. The CDR3 sequence is 12 residues long. V was clipped by 0 bases and J by 5 bases, with 5 bases between them. CDR3 in amino acids: CASSQEGHEQYF. CDR3 DNA sequence: TGTGCCAGCAGCCAAGAAGGGCACGAGCAGTACTTC.

This chain links TRBV9 with TRBJ2-2; D is perhaps TRBD2 (7 bases). V gave up 4 bases and J gave up 3 bases, with 16 bases separating them. The CDR3 consists of 16 residues. Germline V gives CDR1 SGDLS, CDR2 YYNGEE. In DNA form, the CDR3 reads TGTGCCAGCAGCCCTAGTCGGGGGGCGTACACCGGGGAGCTGTTTTTT. Translated, it gives CASSPSRGAYTGELFF.

The genes are TRBV4-3 and TRBJ1-1; TRBD1 is a possible D gene (5 bases). Deletions cut 3 bases from V and 6 bases from J, with 11 bases between. The CDR3 is made up of 13 amino acids. The V gene's germline CDR1 is LGHNA and CDR2 YSLEER. This chain's CDR3 is CASSQWAGSEAFF. In DNA, the CDR3 is TGCGCCAGCAGCCAGTGGGCAGGGTCTGAAGCTTTCTTT.

The chain has TRBV2 and TRBJ1-5; D is undetermined. The CDR3 contains 14 residues. V was trimmed by 5 bases and J by 5 bases, leaving 13 bases between them. CDR1 and CDR2 (germline): SNHLY, FYNNEI. CDR3: CASSPGYRDQPQHF. CDR3 DNA: TGTGCCAGCAGTCCGGGTTACCGAGATCAGCCCCAGCATTTT.

V gene TRBV2 combines with J gene TRBJ2-7; TRBD1 matches 7 bases. CDR1 SNHLY and CDR2 FYNNEI come from the germline V gene. V gave up 2 bases and J gave up 2 bases; unmatched junction bases: 9. The CDR3 has 16 residues. The CDR3: CASSETGAGGPYEQYF. CDR3 nucleotides: TGTGCCAGCAGTGAAACTGGGGCAGGGGGTCCCTACGAGCAGTACTTC.

The chain joins TRBV4-1 to TRBJ2-2; 7 bases agree with TRBD2. The junction had 5 bases not matched to a gene; V was cut back by 5 bases and J by 2 bases. CDR3 size: 15 residues. Germline V gene lookup returns CDR1 MGHRA and CDR2 YSYEKL. CDR3 sequence reads: CASSKSGANTGELFF. The CDR3, as DNA: TGCGCCAGCAGCAAAAGCGGGGCCAACACCGGGGAGCTGTTTTTT.

The genes are TRBV29-1 and TRBJ1-2; unclear D gene. Trimming cost V 7 bases and J 4 bases, with 10 bases left between them. Germline V gene sequence: CDR1 SQVTM, CDR2 ANQGSEA. This CDR3 spans 11 amino acids. The CDR3 DNA reads TGCAGCGCTACGTCGGCCTATGGCTACACCTTC. It yields the protein CSATSAYGYTF.